Presented here are 5 T cell receptor beta chains from one specimen sequenced in a study of blood T cell repertoires in COVID-19. TCRdb keeps only in-frame clones here, not all; method: immunoSEQ multiplex PCR. The sample contains around 220,000 clones, less than 85% of which appear only once. The sequenced sample was peripheral blood. These receptors originate from a woman at least 80 years old with active or convalescent COVID-19.

The J gene is TRBJ1-2, the V gene TRBV12-5, with TRBD1 matching over 10 bases. The CDR3 consists of 19 residues. In germline, CDR1 is LGHNT, CDR2 FRNRAP. Trimming took 1 base from V and 5 from J; bases not matched to a gene: 16. The CDR3 reads CASGLGAGTGAIPVYGYTF. As DNA, the CDR3 is TGTGCTAGTGGTTTGGGGGCTGGGACAGGGGCCATTCCGGTATATGGCTACACCTTC.

The chain links TRBV7-9 to TRBJ2-4; perhaps TRBD2 as D (7 bases). The germline gives CDR1 SEHNR, CDR2 FQNEAQ (reference sequence). V lost 5 bases to trimming and J lost 6 bases, with 23 bases between them. This CDR3 is 17 amino acids long. CDR3 DNA sequence: TGTGCCAGCAGCCCCCCGAGGGGGACTACGGTCGGAAACATTCAGTACTTC. Residues: CASSPPRGTTVGNIQYF.

The chain carries TRBV5-1 and TRBJ2-3, with 8 bases lining up with TRBD2. The V and J ends lost 4 bases and 0 bases, in that order; junction bases with no gene match: 1. Per germline, CDR1 SGHRS and CDR2 YFSETQ. The CDR3 contains 14 residues. This CDR3 reads CASSGGGSTDTQYF. In nucleotides, the CDR3 is TGCGCCAGCAGCGGCGGGGGGAGCACAGATACGCAGTATTTT. Combining the CDR3 with reference TRBV5-1 and TRBJ2-3 gives the whole variable domain KAGVTQTPRYLIKTRGQQVTLSCSPISGHRSVSWYQQTPGQGLQFLFEYFSETQRNKGNFPGRFSGRQFSNSRSEMNVSTLELGDSALYLCASSGGGSTDTQYFGPGTRLTVL.

The rearrangement joins TRBV28 to TRBJ2-3; 10 bases line up with TRBD2. The CDR3 sequence is 16 residues long. Trimming cost V 5 bases and J 8 bases; bases outside gene matches: 13. From germline, CDR1 is MDHEN and CDR2 SYDVKM. DNA of the CDR3: TGTGCCAGCAGTCCACCTAGCGGGGGCCTAGGAGGTACGCAGTATTTT. Translating gives CASSPPSGGLGGTQYF. Complete variable domain (other parts from reference TRBV28 and TRBJ2-3): DVKVTQSSRYLVKRTGEKVFLECVQDMDHENMFWYRQDPGLGLRLIYFSYDVKMKEKGDIPEGYSVSREKKERFSLILESASTNQTSMYLCASSPPSGGLGGTQYFGPGTRLTVL.

The rearrangement links TRBV7-9 to TRBJ1-1, with D maybe TRBD1 (6 bases). The length of the CDR3 is 15 residues. CDR1 is SEHNR and CDR2 is FQNEAQ in the germline V gene (reference sequence). Between the trimmed V and J ends, which lost 2 bases and 1 base, there was a span of 11 bases. The DNA of the CDR3 is TGTGCCAGCAGCTTAACAGGGCTCTCGAACACTGAAGCTTTCTTT. Amino acids: CASSLTGLSNTEAFF. The full variable domain, in which reference TRBV7-9 and TRBJ1-1 provide the parts outside the CDR3, is DTGVSQNPRHKITKRGQNVTFRCDPISEHNRLYWYRQTLGQGPEFLTYFQNEAQLEKSRLLSDRFSAERPKGSFSTLEIQRTEQGDSAMYLCASSLTGLSNTEAFFGQGTRLTVV.